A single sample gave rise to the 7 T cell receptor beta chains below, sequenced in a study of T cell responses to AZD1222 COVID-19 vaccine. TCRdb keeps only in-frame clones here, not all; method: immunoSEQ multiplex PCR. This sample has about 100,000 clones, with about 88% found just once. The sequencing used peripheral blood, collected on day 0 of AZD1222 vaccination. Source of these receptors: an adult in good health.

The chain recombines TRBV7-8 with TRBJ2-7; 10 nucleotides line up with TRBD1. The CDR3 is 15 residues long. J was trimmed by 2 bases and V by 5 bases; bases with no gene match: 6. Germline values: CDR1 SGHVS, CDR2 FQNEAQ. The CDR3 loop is CASSQRTGGPYEQYF. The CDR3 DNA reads TGTGCCAGCAGCCAGCGGACAGGGGGGCCCTACGAGCAGTACTTC.

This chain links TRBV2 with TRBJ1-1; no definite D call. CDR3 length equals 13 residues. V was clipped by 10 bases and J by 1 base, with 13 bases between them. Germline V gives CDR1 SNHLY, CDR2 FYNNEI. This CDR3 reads CATNKEGNTEAFF. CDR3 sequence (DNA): TGTGCCACCAACAAAGAGGGGAACACTGAAGCTTTCTTT.

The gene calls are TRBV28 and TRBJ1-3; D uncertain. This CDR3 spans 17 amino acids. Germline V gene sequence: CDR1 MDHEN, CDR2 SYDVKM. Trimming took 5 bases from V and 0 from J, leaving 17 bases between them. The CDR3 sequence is CASSTSFGTYSGNTIYF. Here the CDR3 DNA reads TGTGCCAGCAGTACGTCCTTTGGTACGTACTCTGGAAACACCATATATTTT.

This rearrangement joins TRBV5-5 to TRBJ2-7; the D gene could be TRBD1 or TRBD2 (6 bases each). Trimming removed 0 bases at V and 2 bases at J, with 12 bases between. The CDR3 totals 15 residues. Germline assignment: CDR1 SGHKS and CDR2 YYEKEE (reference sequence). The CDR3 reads CASSLDGGGAYEQYF. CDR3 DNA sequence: TGTGCCAGCAGCTTGGATGGAGGGGGTGCCTACGAGCAGTACTTC.

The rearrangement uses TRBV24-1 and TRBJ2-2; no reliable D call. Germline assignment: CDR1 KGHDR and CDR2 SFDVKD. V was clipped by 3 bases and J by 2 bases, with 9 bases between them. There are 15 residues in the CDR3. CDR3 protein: CATSDSVTNTGELFF. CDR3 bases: TGTGCCACCAGTGATAGTGTCACCAACACCGGGGAGCTGTTTTTT.

The CDR3 sequence: CASSSYRSEGAYEQYF. CDR3 coding DNA: TGTGCCAGCAGTTCCTACAGGTCGGAGGGCGCCTACGAGCAGTACTTC. The chain is built from TRBV6-5 and TRBJ2-7; perhaps TRBD2 as D (6 bases). This CDR3 has 16 residues. The germline gives CDR1 MNHEY, CDR2 SVGAGI. The V and J ends lost 4 bases and 2 bases respectively, with 18 bases between them.

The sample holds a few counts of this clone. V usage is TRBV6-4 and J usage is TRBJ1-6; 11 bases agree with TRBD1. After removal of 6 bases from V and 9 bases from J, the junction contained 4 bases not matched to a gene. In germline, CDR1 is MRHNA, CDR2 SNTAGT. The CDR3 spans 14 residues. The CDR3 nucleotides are TGTGCCAGCAGCGCGGACAGGGGGCCTTCACCCCTCCACTTT. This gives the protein CASSADRGPSPLHF.